This TCR beta chain originates from a study of T-cell memory formation after mild COVID-19. Study summary: Largely, the TCR clusters proved donor specific. Overall study results and limits: Mainly CM and EM harbored the contracting CD4+ clones; mainly EMRA harbored the CD8+ ones. Contracting clones from day 15 to 85 showed balanced CD4/CD8; later expanders favored CD4+. Prior to infection, memory already included some responding clones, suggesting cross-reactive memory joined.

To note about this clonotype: The antigen is not known.

J was trimmed by 5 bases and V by 3 bases; bases with no gene match: 5. This CDR3 is built from 15 residues. Germline V gene data show CDR1 as LGHNA and CDR2 as YNFKEQ. TCRdb fed the 5' RACE reads into MiXCR, producing one record per CDR3 protein. The repertoire consists of 110,000 to 150,000 distinct CDR3 sequences, with 14% occurring once and the leading ten covering approximately 30%. Sequences were obtained from PBMCs or a T cell subset sorted from them (not recorded which). The V call is TRBV4-2, the J call TRBJ2-1; 9 bases match TRBD1. The TCR sequence derives from an adult woman who had mild COVID-19 (a few samples of this study predate the infection). Cell type and time point are not known. CDR3: CASSHRDRENNEQFF. Written as DNA, the CDR3 is TGTGCCAGCAGCCATAGGGACAGGGAAAACAATGAGCAGTTCTTC.